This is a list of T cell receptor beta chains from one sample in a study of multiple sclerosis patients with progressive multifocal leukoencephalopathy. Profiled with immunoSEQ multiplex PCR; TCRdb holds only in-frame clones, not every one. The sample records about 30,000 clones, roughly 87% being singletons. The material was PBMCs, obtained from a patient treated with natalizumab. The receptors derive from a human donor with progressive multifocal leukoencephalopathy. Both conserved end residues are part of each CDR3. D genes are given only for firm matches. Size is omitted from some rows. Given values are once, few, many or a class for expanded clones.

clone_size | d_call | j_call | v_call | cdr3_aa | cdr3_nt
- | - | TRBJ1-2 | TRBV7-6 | CASSFGPAESYTF | TGTGCCAGCAGCTTCGGACCCGCTGAAAGCTACACCTTC
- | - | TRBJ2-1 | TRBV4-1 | CASSQGGTAYNEQFF | TGCGCCAGCAGCCAAGGCGGGACAGCATACAATGAGCAGTTCTTC
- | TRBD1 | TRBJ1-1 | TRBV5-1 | CASSIGQGIRRNTEAFF | TGCGCCAGCAGCATTGGACAGGGCATCAGGAGGAACACTGAAGCTTTCTTT
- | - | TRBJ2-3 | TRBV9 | CASSALHTDTQYF | TGTGCCAGCAGCGCACTTCACACAGATACGCAGTATTTT
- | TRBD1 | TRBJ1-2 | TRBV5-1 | CASRSDRTYGYTF | TGCGCCAGCAGGTCGGACAGGACTTATGGCTACACCTTC
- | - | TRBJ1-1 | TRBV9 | CASSVGGVMVNTEAFF | TGTGCCAGCAGCGTAGGCGGTGTTATGGTGAACACTGAAGCTTTCTTT
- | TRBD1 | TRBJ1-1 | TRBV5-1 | CASSPTGADTEAFF | TGCGCCAGCAGCCCGACAGGGGCCGACACTGAAGCTTTCTTT
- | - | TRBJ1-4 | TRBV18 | CASSPQPQAVNEKLFF | TGTGCCAGCTCACCGCAACCACAGGCGGTTAATGAAAAACTGTTTTTT
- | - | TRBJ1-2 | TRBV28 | CASSSLGALYGYTF | TGTGCCAGCAGTTCACTGGGGGCCCTCTATGGCTACACCTTC
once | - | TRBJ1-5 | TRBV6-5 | CASSYSGQINQPQHF | TGTGCCAGCAGTTACTCCGGGCAGATCAATCAGCCCCAGCATTTT
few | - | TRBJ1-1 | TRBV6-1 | CASSEGGVNTEAFF | TGTGCCAGCAGTGAAGGCGGGGTGAACACTGAAGCTTTCTTT
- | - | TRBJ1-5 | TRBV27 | CASSPTGNNQPQHF | TGTGCCAGCAGTCCTACAGGGAACAATCAGCCCCAGCATTTT
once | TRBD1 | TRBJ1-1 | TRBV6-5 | CASRQGARRETEAFF | TGTGCCAGCAGGCAGGGGGCGCGTCGGGAGACTGAAGCTTTCTTT
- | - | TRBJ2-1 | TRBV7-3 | CASSLRSGVNEQFF | TGTGCCAGCAGCTTACGTTCAGGGGTCAATGAGCAGTTCTTC
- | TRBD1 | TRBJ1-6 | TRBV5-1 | CASSPGQTNSPLHF | TGCGCCAGCAGCCCGGGACAGACTAATTCACCCCTCCACTTT
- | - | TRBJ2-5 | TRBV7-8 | CASSLEGSAYAQYF | TGTGCCAGCAGCTTAGAAGGTAGCGCCTACGCGCAGTACTTC
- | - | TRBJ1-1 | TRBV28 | CASSQQGGNTEAFF | TGTGCCAGCAGTCAACAGGGAGGGAACACTGAAGCTTTCTTT
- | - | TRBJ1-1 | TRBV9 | CASSVANPLENTEAFF | TGTGCCAGCAGCGTAGCTAACCCCTTGGAGAACACTGAAGCTTTCTTT
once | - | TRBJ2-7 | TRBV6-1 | CATTPGGVWNEQYF | TGTGCCACCACCCCTGGCGGGGTTTGGAACGAGCAGTACTTC
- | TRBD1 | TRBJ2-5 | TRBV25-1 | CASSAGQGEETQYF | TGTGCCAGCAGTGCCGGACAGGGGGAAGAGACCCAGTACTTC
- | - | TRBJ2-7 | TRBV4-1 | CASSLRDMDEQYF | TGCGCCAGCAGTCTCCGGGACATGGACGAGCAGTACTTC
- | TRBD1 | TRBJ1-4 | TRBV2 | CASGRDRGPTNEKLFF | TGTGCCAGCGGCCGGGACAGGGGGCCAACTAATGAAAAACTGTTTTTT
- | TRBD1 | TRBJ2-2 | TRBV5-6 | CASSGTGAGELFF | TGTGCCAGCAGCGGGACAGGGGCCGGGGAGCTGTTTTTT
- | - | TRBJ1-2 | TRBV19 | CASTGAPGYGYTF | TGTGCCAGTACGGGGGCCCCAGGCTATGGCTACACCTTC
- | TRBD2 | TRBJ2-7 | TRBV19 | CASSIDLSSGSWGEQYF | TGTGCCAGTAGTATAGATCTATCCAGCGGGAGTTGGGGCGAGCAGTACTTC
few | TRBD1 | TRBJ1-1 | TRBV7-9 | CASSPQGQGEAFF | TGTGCCAGCAGCCCCCAGGGACAGGGTGAAGCTTTCTTT
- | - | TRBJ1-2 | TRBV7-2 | CASSSEWTSNYGYTF | TGTGCCAGCAGCTCGGAATGGACATCTAACTATGGCTACACCTTC
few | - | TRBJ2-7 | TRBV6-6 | CASSPGRAYEQYF | TGTGCCAGCAGCCCCGGACGGGCCTACGAGCAGTACTTC
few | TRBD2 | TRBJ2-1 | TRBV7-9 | CASSDRLAGYNEQFF | TGTGCCAGCAGCGACCGACTAGCGGGATACAATGAGCAGTTCTTC
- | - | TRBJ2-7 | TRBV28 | CASSSLSLGEQYF | TGTGCCAGCAGTTCCCTTTCATTAGGCGAGCAGTACTTC
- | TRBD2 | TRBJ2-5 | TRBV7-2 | CASTRSGSHETQYF | TGTGCCAGCACCCGTAGCGGGAGTCATGAGACCCAGTACTTC
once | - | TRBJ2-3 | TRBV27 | CASSFNEPGAGDTQYF | TGTGCCAGCAGTTTCAATGAGCCTGGGGCGGGAGATACGCAGTATTTT
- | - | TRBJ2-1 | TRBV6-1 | CASSEVWRVEQFF | TGTGCCAGCAGTGAAGTCTGGCGGGTTGAGCAGTTCTTC
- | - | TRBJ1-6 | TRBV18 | CASSPRPGGNSPLHF | TGTGCCAGCTCACCACGGCCAGGAGGAAATTCACCCCTCCACTTT
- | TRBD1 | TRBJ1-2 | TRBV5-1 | CASSLGQGEGYTF | TGCGCCAGCAGCTTGGGACAGGGGGAGGGCTACACCTTC
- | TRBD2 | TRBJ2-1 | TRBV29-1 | CSVGRLAGGNEQFF | TGCAGCGTTGGAAGGCTAGCGGGAGGGAATGAGCAGTTCTTC
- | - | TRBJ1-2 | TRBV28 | CASSLSILLYGYTF | TGTGCCAGCAGTTTATCCATTCTCCTCTATGGCTACACCTTC
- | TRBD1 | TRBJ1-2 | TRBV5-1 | CASSSSFGTGGNYGYTF | TGCGCCAGCAGCTCTTCCTTCGGGACAGGGGGAAACTATGGCTACACCTTC
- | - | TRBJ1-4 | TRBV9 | CASSVDRQVNEKLFF | TGTGCCAGCAGCGTAGACCGCCAAGTTAATGAAAAACTGTTTTTT
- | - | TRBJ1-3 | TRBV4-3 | CASSNKGNSGNTIYF | TGCGCCAGCAGCAACAAGGGGAACTCTGGAAACACCATATATTTT
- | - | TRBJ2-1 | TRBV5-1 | CASSPRPSGGNEQFF | TGCGCCAGCAGCCCCCGGCCCTCCGGCGGCAATGAGCAGTTCTTC
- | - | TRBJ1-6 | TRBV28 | CASSTGGLVSYNSPLHF | TGTGCCAGCAGTACCGGGGGTCTGGTCTCCTATAATTCACCCCTCCACTTT
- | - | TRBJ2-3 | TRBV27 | CASTTPTGLGTDTQYF | TGTGCCAGCACCACACCAACAGGGTTAGGCACAGATACGCAGTATTTT
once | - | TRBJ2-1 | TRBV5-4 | CASSPTGQTSYNEQFF | TGTGCCAGCAGCCCTACCGGTCAAACGTCTTACAATGAGCAGTTCTTC
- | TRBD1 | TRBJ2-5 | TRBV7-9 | CASSSQPGQGGSETQYF | TGTGCCAGCAGTTCGCAACCGGGACAGGGAGGATCGGAGACCCAGTACTTC
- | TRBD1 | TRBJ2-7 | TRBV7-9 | CASSFTQGAYEQYF | TGTGCCAGCAGCTTTACCCAGGGGGCCTACGAGCAGTACTTC
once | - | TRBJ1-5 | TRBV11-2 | CASSPRGGSNQPQHF | TGTGCCAGCAGCCCGAGAGGGGGAAGCAATCAGCCCCAGCATTTT
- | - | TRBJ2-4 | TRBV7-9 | CASSPPLGTTGAKNIQYF | TGTGCCAGCAGCCCACCGCTGGGCACAACGGGGGCCAAAAACATTCAGTACTTC
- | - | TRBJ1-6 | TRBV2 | CASGAGTGSPLHF | TGTGCCAGTGGGGCAGGGACGGGTTCACCCCTCCACTTT
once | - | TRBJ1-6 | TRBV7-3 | CASSWDGRNSPLHF | TGTGCCAGCAGCTGGGACGGACGAAATTCACCCCTCCACTTT
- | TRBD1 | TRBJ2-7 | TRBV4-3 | CASSQETGTGGSEQYF | TGCGCCAGCAGCCAAGAAACCGGGACAGGGGGCAGCGAGCAGTACTTC
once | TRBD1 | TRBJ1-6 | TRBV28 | CASRGTGTGLNSPLHF | TGTGCCAGCAGAGGTACCGGGACAGGGCTTAATTCACCCCTCCACTTT
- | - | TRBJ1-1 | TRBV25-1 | CASSELTANTEAFF | TGTGCCAGCAGTGAGTTGACAGCTAACACTGAAGCTTTCTTT
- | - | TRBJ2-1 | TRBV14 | CASSQASLNNEQFF | TGTGCCAGCAGCCAAGCTTCCCTCAACAATGAGCAGTTCTTC
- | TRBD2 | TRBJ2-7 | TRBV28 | CASRPGTSGSYEQYF | TGTGCCAGCAGACCCGGGACTAGCGGATCCTACGAGCAGTACTTC
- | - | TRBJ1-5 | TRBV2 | CASSERGTFQSNQPQHF | TGTGCCAGCAGTGAAAGAGGGACATTTCAAAGCAATCAGCCCCAGCATTTT
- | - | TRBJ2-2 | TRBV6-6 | CASSYSPDTSGELFF | TGTGCCAGCAGTTACTCTCCAGACACTTCCGGGGAGCTGTTTTTT
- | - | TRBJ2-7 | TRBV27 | CASSSPPGENPREQYF | TGTGCCAGCAGTTCCCCCCCCGGGGAAAACCCCCGCGAGCAGTACTTC
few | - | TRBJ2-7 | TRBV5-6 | CASSLPHTYEQYF | TGTGCCAGCAGCTTGCCTCACACCTACGAGCAGTACTTC
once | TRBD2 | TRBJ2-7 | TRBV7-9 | CASSLGPSGFYEQYF | TGTGCCAGCAGCTTAGGGCCTAGCGGGTTTTACGAGCAGTACTTC